The rows below give T cell receptor beta chains drawn from one sample of a study of T cell responses to AZD1222 COVID-19 vaccine. Libraries were prepared by immunoSEQ multiplex PCR; TCRdb keeps only in-frame clonotypes and omits some of them. The sample carries more than 95,000 clones, around nine tenths recorded once. The sample consisted of peripheral blood, taken on day 0 of AZD1222 vaccination. All receptors come from an adult in good health. CDR3s leave out the opening cysteine and the closing phenylalanine or tryptophan. The order of the fields is CDR3 protein, D gene, clone size, V gene. The D gene is left open where the match is weak. Clone size is not always given. Where it is, it says once, few, many or a class for expanded clones.

CDR3 protein: ASRSAQASSYEQY
D gene: .
clone size: .
V gene: TRBV7-2

CDR3 protein: ATSDPGQTYGYT
D gene: .
clone size: .
V gene: TRBV24-1

CDR3 protein: ASSQGREADTQY
D gene: TRBD2
clone size: .
V gene: TRBV4-2

CDR3 protein: ASSTPQGPYGYT
D gene: .
clone size: .
V gene: TRBV7-3

CDR3 protein: ASSLGLAGTSTDTQY
D gene: TRBD2
clone size: .
V gene: TRBV5-4

CDR3 protein: SARGSGESYEQY
D gene: TRBD2
clone size: .
V gene: TRBV29-1

CDR3 protein: ASSYSGQGYGYT
D gene: .
clone size: .
V gene: TRBV6-5

CDR3 protein: ASSEVFRTGRMNTEAF
D gene: TRBD1
clone size: .
V gene: TRBV25-1

CDR3 protein: ASSLDIGTGNGYT
D gene: TRBD1
clone size: .
V gene: TRBV5-5

CDR3 protein: ATSDPRGAGETQY
D gene: .
clone size: .
V gene: TRBV24-1

CDR3 protein: AISGTDNQPQH
D gene: .
clone size: once
V gene: TRBV10-3

CDR3 protein: ASSLSQGAYNEQF
D gene: TRBD1
clone size: .
V gene: TRBV28

CDR3 protein: ASRGQETQY
D gene: .
clone size: .
V gene: TRBV7-2

CDR3 protein: ASSQNTEAF
D gene: .
clone size: .
V gene: TRBV5-4

CDR3 protein: AAQRVNSNSGNTIY
D gene: .
clone size: .
V gene: TRBV15

CDR3 protein: ASSAGTIDTQY
D gene: .
clone size: .
V gene: TRBV18

CDR3 protein: ASSYPGLMYYGYT
D gene: .
clone size: .
V gene: TRBV6-2/TRBV6-3

CDR3 protein: ASSLSRQGGSGELF
D gene: .
clone size: .
V gene: TRBV5-1

CDR3 protein: ASSITWTGGDGYT
D gene: TRBD1
clone size: .
V gene: TRBV7-9

CDR3 protein: ASSLWFRDDVKLF
D gene: .
clone size: once
V gene: TRBV7-2

CDR3 protein: ASSMGFLGGQPQH
D gene: .
clone size: .
V gene: TRBV19

CDR3 protein: ASSIQGAQGRNYGYT
D gene: TRBD1
clone size: once
V gene: TRBV7-8

CDR3 protein: ASSLTMGTEAF
D gene: .
clone size: .
V gene: TRBV12-3/TRBV12-4

CDR3 protein: ASSENAPFSQGSNQPQH
D gene: .
clone size: .
V gene: TRBV6-1

CDR3 protein: ASSVTGKGYT
D gene: .
clone size: once
V gene: TRBV9

CDR3 protein: SVEDRRDRRTQY
D gene: .
clone size: .
V gene: TRBV29-1

CDR3 protein: ASSDPVEETQY
D gene: .
clone size: .
V gene: TRBV25-1

CDR3 protein: ASSFTGGRNQPQH
D gene: TRBD1
clone size: .
V gene: TRBV5-1

CDR3 protein: ASSLSLTPYEQY
D gene: .
clone size: .
V gene: TRBV7-9

CDR3 protein: ASRGSGANYGYT
D gene: .
clone size: .
V gene: TRBV14

CDR3 protein: ASSRDQGAWNEQF
D gene: TRBD1
clone size: few
V gene: TRBV11-1

CDR3 protein: ATSRATGVFGYT
D gene: TRBD1
clone size: .
V gene: TRBV15

CDR3 protein: ASSSDPGGLGNEQY
D gene: .
clone size: .
V gene: TRBV5-1

CDR3 protein: ASSQGLGVKGVEYEQY
D gene: .
clone size: .
V gene: TRBV4-1

CDR3 protein: ASSFQGGTEAF
D gene: TRBD1
clone size: once
V gene: TRBV5-1

CDR3 protein: ASRTRGFRAFGEKLF
D gene: .
clone size: .
V gene: TRBV27

CDR3 protein: ASRNLAGGPHEQY
D gene: TRBD2
clone size: .
V gene: TRBV6-5

CDR3 protein: ASSELAGRKAGATYEQY
D gene: .
clone size: .
V gene: TRBV6-1

CDR3 protein: ASSLGTVSYNEQF
D gene: .
clone size: .
V gene: TRBV11-3

CDR3 protein: AISESNFGGGYEQY
D gene: TRBD2
clone size: .
V gene: TRBV10-3

CDR3 protein: ASSVLAAGRGTDTQY
D gene: .
clone size: .
V gene: TRBV9

CDR3 protein: ASSLLLNYGYT
D gene: .
clone size: .
V gene: TRBV7-9

CDR3 protein: ASSPDRNIQY
D gene: .
clone size: .
V gene: TRBV18

CDR3 protein: ASSGTGSNQPQH
D gene: TRBD1
clone size: .
V gene: TRBV6-2/TRBV6-3

CDR3 protein: ASSLQAGVLAGELF
D gene: TRBD2
clone size: .
V gene: TRBV7-6

CDR3 protein: ASSAERQTGNTIY
D gene: .
clone size: few
V gene: TRBV2

CDR3 protein: ASSTHREQETQY
D gene: .
clone size: .
V gene: TRBV27

CDR3 protein: ASSRDTNYGYT
D gene: .
clone size: .
V gene: TRBV28

CDR3 protein: ASSLNEKLF
D gene: .
clone size: once
V gene: TRBV12-3/TRBV12-4

CDR3 protein: ASSLPSGTNTGELF
D gene: .
clone size: few
V gene: TRBV27

CDR3 protein: ASIGSGSSYNEQF
D gene: TRBD2
clone size: .
V gene: TRBV6-5

CDR3 protein: ASSSTPPGQMYNEQF
D gene: .
clone size: .
V gene: TRBV18

CDR3 protein: ATSRLQGNTEAF
D gene: .
clone size: once
V gene: TRBV15

CDR3 protein: ASSYTGQGSGQPQH
D gene: TRBD1
clone size: .
V gene: TRBV6-5

CDR3 protein: ASSGQATMNTEAF
D gene: .
clone size: .
V gene: TRBV5-8